These T cell receptor beta chains were read from a single sample in a study of T cell responses to AZD1222 COVID-19 vaccine. Clones were sequenced by immunoSEQ multiplex PCR, and TCRdb holds only the in-frame ones, with some missing. The table records roughly 120,000 clones, about 85% of them present only once. The input for sequencing was peripheral blood, taken on day 0 of AZD1222 vaccination. The receptors derive from an adult in good health. CDR3s include the opening cysteine and the closing phenylalanine or tryptophan. A D gene is named only where the DNA matches it firmly. Clone size is stated in some rows and not others, as once, few, many or a class when expanded.

TRBD2,TRBV4-3,-,TRBJ2-2,CASSQDLAGGSGELFF,TGCGCCAGCAGCCAGGACCTAGCGGGGGGGTCCGGGGAGCTGTTTTTT
TRBD1,TRBV28,once,TRBJ1-2,CASSLMGTGAGGYTF,TGTGCCAGCAGTTTAATGGGTACAGGGGCGGGTGGCTACACCTTC
-,TRBV6-5,-,TRBJ1-1,CASRALPFTEAFF,TGTGCCAGCAGGGCCCTTCCCTTCACTGAAGCTTTCTTT
-,TRBV28,-,TRBJ1-3,CAGISGNTIYF,TGTGCCGGTATTTCTGGAAACACCATATATTTT
TRBD1,TRBV7-9,once,TRBJ1-1,CASSPETGAPTEAFF,TGTGCCAGCAGCCCCGAGACAGGGGCGCCCACTGAAGCTTTCTTT
-,TRBV30,-,TRBJ2-4,CAWSVLGAAKNIQYF,TGTGCCTGGAGTGTCTTAGGGGCGGCCAAAAACATTCAGTACTTC
-,TRBV2,-,TRBJ1-6,CASSGGSGRRSPLHF,TGTGCCAGCAGTGGGGGATCGGGACGTAGGTCACCCCTCCACTTT
TRBD1,TRBV5-1,-,TRBJ1-2,CASMKGQGAMYGYTF,TGCGCCAGCATGAAGGGACAGGGGGCAATGTATGGCTACACCTTC
TRBD1,TRBV7-9,-,TRBJ1-3,CASSSRQGANSGNTIYF,TGTGCCAGCAGCTCGCGACAGGGGGCCAACTCTGGAAACACCATATATTTT
-,TRBV19,-,TRBJ2-1,CASSWYVSPGNEQFF,TGTGCCAGTAGTTGGTATGTTTCGCCCGGCAATGAGCAGTTCTTC
-,TRBV7-9,-,TRBJ1-5,CASSLVRGPYSNQPQHF,TGTGCCAGCAGCTTAGTCAGGGGACCGTATAGCAATCAGCCCCAGCATTTT
-,TRBV6-5,-,TRBJ2-1,CASSRLAYNEQFF,TGTGCCAGCAGCCGGTTGGCCTACAATGAGCAGTTCTTC
TRBD1,TRBV2,-,TRBJ2-5,CASSRRDSSETQYF,TGTGCCAGCAGTCGCCGGGACAGCTCAGAGACCCAGTACTTC
TRBD2,TRBV11-3,-,TRBJ2-1,CASSLDGRARGYNEQFF,TGTGCCAGCAGCTTAGATGGGAGGGCGAGGGGATACAATGAGCAGTTCTTC
TRBD2,TRBV11-2,-,TRBJ2-3,CASSLERGGRTDTQYF,TGTGCCAGCAGCTTAGAGCGGGGGGGCCGCACAGATACGCAGTATTTT
TRBD2,TRBV5-1,-,TRBJ2-2,CASSPLTSGYGELFF,TGCGCCAGCAGCCCGCTGACTAGCGGTTACGGGGAGCTGTTTTTT
TRBD1,TRBV28,-,TRBJ1-4,CASRDAGGPNEKLFF,TGTGCCAGCAGAGACGCAGGGGGACCTAATGAAAAACTGTTTTTT
TRBD1,TRBV25-1,-,TRBJ1-4,CASSWTGGNEKLFF,TGTGCCAGCAGTTGGACAGGGGGTAATGAAAAACTGTTTTTT
-,TRBV20-1,-,TRBJ1-5,CSASVGDYSNQPQHF,TGCAGTGCTAGTGTCGGAGATTATAGCAATCAGCCCCAGCATTTT
-,TRBV5-4,once,TRBJ2-2,CASSPGASSYTGELFF,TGTGCCAGCAGCCCTGGGGCTAGTTCGTACACCGGGGAGCTGTTTTTT
TRBD2,TRBV4-1,-,TRBJ2-3,CASSQVARGGGGATSTDTQYF,TGCGCCAGCAGCCAAGTCGCGCGCGGGGGGGGAGGGGCTACTAGCACAGATACGCAGTATTTT
-,TRBV3-1/TRBV3-2,-,TRBJ1-2,CASSQRTFGYTF,TGTGCCAGCAGCCAACGGACTTTTGGCTACACCTTC
-,TRBV6-5,-,TRBJ1-4,CASRPGGQNEKLFF,TGTGCCAGCAGGCCTGGGGGGCAAAATGAAAAACTGTTTTTT
TRBD1,TRBV10-3,-,TRBJ1-3,CATGTGSSSGNTIYF,TGTGCCACCGGGACAGGGTCGAGCTCTGGAAACACCATATATTTT
TRBD1,TRBV10-3,-,TRBJ1-6,CAISGHRGGPTPLHF,TGTGCCATCAGTGGACACAGGGGGGGCCCTACACCCCTCCACTTT
TRBD1,TRBV5-1,once,TRBJ1-6,CASSAERTGSNSPLHF,TGCGCCAGCAGCGCCGAACGGACAGGGAGTAATTCACCCCTCCACTTT